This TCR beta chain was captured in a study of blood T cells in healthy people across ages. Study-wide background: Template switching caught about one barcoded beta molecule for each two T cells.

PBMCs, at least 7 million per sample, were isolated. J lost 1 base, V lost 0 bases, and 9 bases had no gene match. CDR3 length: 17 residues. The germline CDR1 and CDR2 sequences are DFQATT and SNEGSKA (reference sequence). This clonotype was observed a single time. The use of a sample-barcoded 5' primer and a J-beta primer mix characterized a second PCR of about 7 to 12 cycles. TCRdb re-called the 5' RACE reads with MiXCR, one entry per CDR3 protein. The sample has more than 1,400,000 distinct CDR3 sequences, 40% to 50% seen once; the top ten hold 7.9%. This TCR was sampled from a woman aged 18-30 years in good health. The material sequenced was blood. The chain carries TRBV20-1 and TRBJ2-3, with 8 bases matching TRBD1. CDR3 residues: CSARDQGDRRGTDTQYF. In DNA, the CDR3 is TGCAGTGCTAGAGATCAAGGGGACAGGCGGGGCACAGATACGCAGTATTTT.